Below are 31 T cell receptor beta chains sequenced from a single sample in a study of blood T cell repertoires in COVID-19. Profiling relied on immunoSEQ multiplex PCR, and the TCRdb table lists in-frame clones only, not all of them. The data show 100,000 to 150,000 clones, with 84% seen just once and 9.5% to 15% held by the top ten. The sample was peripheral blood. The source is a woman in her thirties who had recovered from COVID-19.

The genes are TRBV6-5 and TRBJ2-7; possibly TRBD1 for D (6 bases). The CDR3 contains 15 residues. Per germline, CDR1 MNHEY and CDR2 SVGAGI. The V end was cut by 7 bases, the J end by 1 base, with 17 bases between. Here the CDR3 DNA reads TGTGCCAGCACCACCTCCGGGACATCTTCCTACGAGCAGTACTTC. This codes for CASTTSGTSSYEQYF.

A single count supports this clone. The chain links TRBV4-1 to TRBJ1-1, with D uncertain. CDR3 length: 14 amino acids. Trimming pared 0 bases from V and 10 bases from J, leaving 15 bases between. The germline V gene has CDR1 MGHRA and CDR2 YSYEKL. The CDR3 protein is CASSQDSRGSGAFF. CDR3 nucleotide sequence: TGCGCCAGCAGCCAAGACTCCCGGGGTAGTGGAGCTTTCTTT.

The V gene is TRBV15, the J gene TRBJ2-5, with D unclear. The CDR3 totals 12 residues. Trimming pared 6 bases from V and 5 bases from J, leaving 10 bases between. The germline gives CDR1 LNHNV, CDR2 YYDKDF (reference sequence). CDR3 sequence (DNA): TGTGCCACCAGTCCTGCTCGGGAGACCCAGTACTTC. This codes for CATSPARETQYF.

This chain's CDR3 is CASRRDYGYTF. CDR3 bases: TGTGCCAGTAGGAGGGATTATGGCTACACCTTC. This chain links TRBV19 with TRBJ1-2, with D unresolved. V lost 6 bases, J lost 5 bases, and 7 bases lay in between. There are 11 residues in the CDR3. CDR1 and CDR2 (germline): LNHDA, SQIVND (reference sequence).

This clone was observed a handful of times. J is TRBJ2-2 and V is TRBV5-1; 9 nucleotides align to TRBD1. V lost 3 bases, J lost 6 bases, and 6 bases stayed unmatched. This CDR3 has 15 amino acids. Per germline, CDR1 SGHRS and CDR2 YFSETQ. Here the CDR3 reads CASSSGTGSAGELFF. The DNA for the CDR3 is TGCGCCAGCAGCTCCGGGACAGGGTCGGCCGGGGAGCTGTTTTTT.

The CDR3 loop is CASSLEGGADYGYTF. CDR3 DNA sequence: TGTGCCAGCAGCTTAGAAGGTGGGGCTGACTATGGCTACACCTTC. The gene calls are TRBV7-8 and TRBJ1-2; possible D gene TRBD1, 5 bases. This CDR3 contains 15 residues. The germline V and J ends were trimmed by 1 base and 3 bases, with 12 bases remaining between them. Germline assignment: CDR1 SGHVS and CDR2 FQNEAQ.

This clone has a single count. The J gene is TRBJ2-1, the V gene TRBV3-1 (or the pseudogene TRBV3-2), with D unresolved. The CDR3 loop spans 13 amino acids. The germline V gene has CDR1 LGHDT and CDR2 YNNKEL (reference sequence). V dropped 4 bases and J dropped 10 bases, with 14 bases sitting between them. CDR3 in DNA: TGTGCCAGCAGCCGCGATAGACCGAGGGAGCAGTTCTTC. It codes for CASSRDRPREQFF.

The CDR3 reads CASSVAPSGGRNEQFF. CDR3 DNA sequence: TGTGCCAGCAGCGTAGCCCCCTCGGGGGGGCGTAATGAGCAGTTCTTC. The chain recombines TRBV9 with TRBJ2-1; 8 bases match TRBD2. The CDR3 has 16 amino acids. Looked up from germline, CDR1 is SGDLS and CDR2 is YYNGEE. J was trimmed by 7 bases and V by 0 bases; bases with no gene match: 9.

The rearrangement links TRBV28 to TRBJ2-1; D gene unclear. This CDR3 is 12 amino acids long. Germline V gene lookup returns CDR1 MDHEN and CDR2 SYDVKM. The V gene lost 4 bases and the J gene lost 10 bases, with 11 bases spanning the gap. The CDR3 spells CASSSNPLEQFF. For the CDR3, the DNA is TGTGCCAGCAGTTCTAACCCGTTGGAGCAGTTCTTC.

V usage is TRBV18 and J usage is TRBJ1-2; tentative D call: TRBD1 (5 bases). Germline V lookup: CDR1 KGHSH, CDR2 LQKENI. Trimming took off 3 bases at V and 6 bases at J, with 17 bases between the two ends. The CDR3 consists of 15 residues. Written as DNA, the CDR3 is TGTGCCAGCTCACCTGGGCAGGGAGGGGCTAATGGCTACACCTTC. Translated: CASSPGQGGANGYTF.

The rearrangement links TRBV10-3 to TRBJ2-5, with D perhaps TRBD1 (7 bases). The length of the CDR3 is 15 residues. V was pared by 3 bases and J by 1 base, with 12 bases between. Germline CDR1 reads ENHRY; CDR2 reads SYGVKD. The CDR3 protein is CAISDPGGSQETQYF. As DNA, the CDR3 is TGTGCCATCAGTGATCCAGGGGGGAGCCAAGAGACCCAGTACTTC.

This chain uses TRBV2 with TRBJ1-2; D gene unclear. This CDR3 spans 13 amino acids. CDR1 is SNHLY, CDR2 FYNNEI, per germline. V dropped 5 bases and J dropped 3 bases, with 10 bases sitting between them. CDR3: CASSHDKDYGYTF. Here the CDR3 DNA reads TGTGCCAGCAGTCACGACAAGGACTATGGCTACACCTTC. The variable domain in full, completed from reference TRBV2 and TRBJ1-2, reads EPEVTQTPSHQVTQMGQEVILRCVPISNHLYFYWYRQILGQKVEFLVSFYNNEISEKSEIFDDQFSVERPDGSNFTLKIRSTKLEDSAMYFCASSHDKDYGYTFGSGTRLTVV.

V gene TRBV11-2 combines with J gene TRBJ2-4, with D tentatively TRBD2 (5 bases). Germline assignment: CDR1 SGHAT and CDR2 FQNNGV. The CDR3 is 14 residues long. The V end lost 3 bases, the J end lost 6 bases, and 12 bases lay between the germline ends. The CDR3 DNA sequence: TGTGCCAGCAGCTTTGATCGGGATATAAACATTCAGTACTTC. Its protein product is CASSFDRDINIQYF. Together with reference TRBV11-2 and TRBJ2-4, the CDR3 gives the full variable domain: EAGVAQSPRYKIIEKRQSVAFWCNPISGHATLYWYQQILGQGPKLLIQFQNNGVVDDSQLPKDRFSAERLKGVDSTLKIQPAKLEDSAVYLCASSFDRDINIQYFGAGTRLSVL.

The J gene is TRBJ2-1, the V gene TRBV11-2; 10 nucleotides line up with TRBD2. The J segment lost 7 bases and the V segment lost 4 bases, leaving 10 bases of the junction unmatched. Per the germline V gene, CDR1 is SGHAT and CDR2 is FQNNGV. The CDR3 totals 16 residues. The CDR3 here is CASSSRGAGGGNEQFF. In DNA, the CDR3 is TGTGCCAGCAGCTCTCGGGGAGCGGGAGGGGGAAATGAGCAGTTCTTC.

This clone occurred a few times. The rearrangement uses TRBV27 and TRBJ2-7; 8 nucleotides match TRBD1. The trim removed 5 bases at V and 0 bases at J, leaving 9 bases unmatched. The CDR3 has 16 residues. CDR1 and CDR2 (germline): MNHEY, SMNVEV (reference sequence). The CDR3 protein is CASSGPGGSTSYEQYF. CDR3 DNA: TGTGCCAGCAGTGGACCAGGGGGCTCGACCTCCTACGAGCAGTACTTC.

This chain connects TRBV10-1 to TRBJ1-1; 7 bases match TRBD1. With V trimmed by 4 bases and J by 4 bases, 9 bases remained unmatched. The CDR3 has 15 amino acids. In germline, CDR1 is WNHNN, CDR2 SYGVQD (reference sequence). The CDR3 loop is CASSGSQGRVTEAFF. The CDR3 nucleotides read TGCGCCAGCAGTGGCTCACAGGGGAGAGTCACTGAAGCTTTCTTT.

The V gene is TRBV9, the J gene TRBJ1-2; TRBD1 is a possible D gene (5 bases). The ends were cut back, 4 bases at V and 7 bases at J, with 11 bases in the middle. CDR3 size: 12 residues. Germline-derived CDR1 and CDR2 are SGDLS and YYNGEE. For the CDR3, the DNA is TGTGCCAGCAGCCCGGGGGGGGTTGGCTACACCTTC. Its translation: CASSPGGVGYTF.

V and J are TRBV12-3 or TRBV12-4 and TRBJ2-2; weak D call: TRBD2 (6 bases). The CDR3 extends over 13 amino acids. The V and J ends lost 5 bases and 6 bases respectively, with 10 bases between them. CDR3 DNA: TGTGCCAGCAGTGCCACTAGCCCCGGGGAGCTGTTTTTT. This gives the protein CASSATSPGELFF.

This chain connects TRBV30 to TRBJ1-2; 8 positions match TRBD1. Germline trimming cut 1 base from V and 1 base from J; bases unmatched to any gene: 5. The germline V gene has CDR1 GTSNPN and CDR2 SVGIG (reference sequence). The CDR3 covers 15 residues. In DNA, the CDR3 is TGTGCCTGGAGTGGAGACAGGGGATTTAACTATGGCTACACCTTC. Translation: CAWSGDRGFNYGYTF.

The chain links TRBV7-2 to TRBJ1-2; 9 nucleotides line up with TRBD1. J lost 7 bases, V lost 4 bases, and 4 bases had no gene match. This CDR3 has 13 residues. The germline V gene has CDR1 SGHTA and CDR2 FQGNSA. CDR3 sequence reads: CASSSDRGFGYTF. CDR3 coding DNA: TGTGCCAGCAGCTCTGACAGGGGGTTTGGCTACACCTTC.

The V gene is TRBV11-2, the J gene TRBJ2-7; maybe TRBD1 (6 bases). Per the germline V gene, CDR1 is SGHAT and CDR2 is FQNNGV. This CDR3 comprises 14 residues. Trimming pared 2 bases from V and 4 bases from J, leaving 12 bases between. The CDR3 DNA sequence: TGTGCCAGCAGCTTAAATCAGGGGTTATACGAGCAGTACTTC. Translating gives CASSLNQGLYEQYF.

The chain has TRBV10-3 and TRBJ1-5; 10 bases match TRBD1. Germline CDR1 is ENHRY and CDR2 is SYGVKD. Germline trimming cut 6 bases from V and 0 bases from J; bases unmatched to any gene: 5. This CDR3 has 16 residues. The CDR3 DNA reads as TGTGCCATCAGCCGGGACAGGGGTGATAGCAATCAGCCCCAGCATTTT. It encodes CAISRDRGDSNQPQHF.

This chain uses TRBV18 with TRBJ1-2; D not certain. Germline loops: CDR1 KGHSH, CDR2 LQKENI. The CDR3 sequence is 13 residues long. The V gene lost 0 bases and the J gene lost 2 bases, with 4 bases spanning the gap. CDR3 bases: TGTGCCAGCTCACCACCCTCCAACTATGGCTACACCTTC. Translated, it gives CASSPPSNYGYTF.

CDR3 DNA: TGTGCCAGCACCAGACAGATCACAGATACGCAGTATTTT. Translated, it gives CASTRQITDTQYF. The V gene is TRBV27, the J gene TRBJ2-3; the D gene is possibly TRBD1 (5 bases). This CDR3 has 13 residues. The V gene's germline CDR1 is MNHEY and CDR2 SMNVEV (reference sequence). Trimming pared 7 bases from V and 2 bases from J, leaving 10 bases between.

This chain joins TRBV5-6 and TRBJ2-7; TRBD2 aligns across 9 bases. The CDR3 is 14 amino acids. The germline V gene has CDR1 SGHDT and CDR2 YYEEEE. V shed 5 bases and J 1 base; nucleotides not matched to a gene: 4. The CDR3: CASRPTSGSYEQYF. CDR3 bases: TGTGCCAGCAGGCCAACTAGCGGGTCCTACGAGCAGTACTTC.

To note about this clone: The same CDR3 is also encoded by other DNA sequences in this sample. The chain couples TRBV9 to TRBJ2-3; 15 bases are shared with TRBD2. V shed 3 bases and J 3 bases; nucleotides not matched to a gene: 2. The CDR3 totals 16 residues. The germline V gene has CDR1 SGDLS and CDR2 YYNGEE. CDR3 bases: TGTGCCAGCAGCGCCGGACTAGCGGGGGGGACAGATACGCAGTATTTT. Protein sequence: CASSAGLAGGTDTQYF.

The J gene is TRBJ1-1, the V gene TRBV9; 7 nucleotides match TRBD1. The CDR3 spans 15 residues. Looked up from germline, CDR1 is SGDLS and CDR2 is YYNGEE. Trimming cost V 3 bases and J 4 bases; bases outside gene matches: 9. The chain's CDR3 is CASSAEGAGGTEAFF. CDR3 nucleotide sequence: TGTGCCAGCAGCGCCGAGGGGGCTGGGGGCACTGAAGCTTTCTTT.

The chain joins TRBV10-2 to TRBJ1-2, with D possibly being TRBD1 (6 bases). The CDR3 runs to 12 residues. Trimming took off 4 bases at V and 8 bases at J, with 11 bases between the two ends. Germline values: CDR1 WSHSY, CDR2 SAAADI. CDR3 nucleotide sequence: TGCGCCAGCAGTGGGGGGACAAGCGGCTACACCTTC. The encoded protein is CASSGGTSGYTF.

In its sample, this clone was seen once. The chain carries TRBV10-2 and TRBJ1-2; no definite D call. Looked up from germline, CDR1 is WSHSY and CDR2 is SAAADI. The CDR3 contains 13 residues. Trimming left V 9 bases short and J 6 bases short, with 17 bases between. The CDR3 sequence is CASSPDGNNGYTF. CDR3 sequence (DNA): TGCGCCAGTAGCCCAGACGGAAACAATGGCTACACCTTC.

The V call is TRBV5-1, the J call TRBJ2-3, with D maybe TRBD2 (6 bases). The V gene's germline CDR1 is SGHRS and CDR2 YFSETQ. The CDR3 covers 17 residues. Trimming removed 4 bases from V and 0 bases from J, with 18 bases in between. CDR3 in DNA: TGCGCCAGCAGCCCCTGGGGTAGCGGCTCTAGCACAGATACGCAGTATTTT. Amino acid sequence: CASSPWGSGSSTDTQYF.

The chain recombines TRBV30 with TRBJ1-1, with D uncertain. CDR1 is GTSNPN, CDR2 SVGIG, per germline (reference sequence). This CDR3 has 13 residues. The V gene lost 4 bases and the J gene lost 1 base, with 10 bases spanning the gap. CDR3 nucleotides: TGTGCCTGGACCCCCGTGCGGAACACTGAAGCTTTCTTT. Protein sequence: CAWTPVRNTEAFF.